These 21 T cell receptor beta chains originate from one sample sequenced in a study of blood T cells in healthy people across ages. Using a J-beta primer mix together with a sample-barcoded 5' primer, a second PCR was run for roughly 7 to 11 cycles. TCRdb processed the 5' RACE reads anew with MiXCR; each CDR3 protein has one entry. The sample yields nearly 800,000 distinct CDR3 sequences, approximately 53% seen once. Sequencing input: blood. The source is a man aged 40-50 years in good health.

This chain links TRBV18 with TRBJ2-5; D unresolved. The assigned J gene may be wrong: the sequence end matches TRBJ2-4 better. CDR1 is KGHSH and CDR2 is LQKENI in the germline V gene. This CDR3 is 15 amino acids long. This chain's CDR3 is CASSPSRSPQNIQYF. The CDR3 DNA reads as TGTGCCAGCTCACCTTCCCGTTCGCCTCAAAACATTCAGTACTTC.

The V gene is TRBV7-2, the J gene TRBJ2-5; TRBD1 might be the D (7 bases). TRBJ2-7 explains the end of the DNA better; the J call may be wrong. Germline-derived CDR1 and CDR2 are SGHTA and FQGNSA. The CDR3 sequence is 15 residues long. The CDR3 DNA sequence: TGTGCCAGCAGCCGGAGGGACAGTTTGACGTCCGAGCAGTACTTC. Translated: CASSRRDSLTSEQYF.

The chain uses TRBV5-6 and TRBJ2-1; D ambiguous. The CDR3 extends over 14 amino acids. Germline V gene data show CDR1 as SGHDT and CDR2 as YYEEEE. V was cut by 4 bases and J by 8 bases, with 16 bases left in between. CDR3 residues: CASSPTIILHEQFF. CDR3 DNA: TGTGCCAGCAGCCCAACGATCATACTCCATGAGCAGTTCTTC.

This chain connects TRBV5-1 to TRBJ1-2, with 7 bases aligning to TRBD1. Trimming took 0 bases from V and 4 from J; bases not matched to a gene: 12. This CDR3 spans 17 amino acids. The germline CDR1 and CDR2 sequences are SGHRS and YFSETQ. The CDR3 DNA reads TGCGCCAGCAGCTTGGGGGACAGTGGCCGTTGGGGCTATGGCTACACCTTC. Translating gives CASSLGDSGRWGYGYTF.

This sequence joins TRBV20-1 and TRBJ2-4; D remains ambiguous. The V and J ends lost 7 bases and 3 bases respectively, with 13 bases between them. The germline V gene has CDR1 DFQATT and CDR2 SNEGSKA (reference sequence). The CDR3 consists of 13 residues. CDR3 in DNA: TGCAGTGAGCGCGCCAGGAGCAAAAACATTCAGTACTTC. It translates to CSERARSKNIQYF.

This clonotype was recorded a few times. The chain carries TRBV29-1 and TRBJ1-1, with TRBD1 as a possible D gene (6 bases). Germline V gives CDR1 SQVTM, CDR2 ANQGSEA. This CDR3 region has 12 residues. Trimming stripped 6 bases from V and 4 bases from J, with 12 bases between. The CDR3 reads CSVLQGPTEAFF. CDR3 DNA sequence: TGCAGCGTCCTACAGGGTCCCACTGAAGCTTTCTTT.

The genes are TRBV10-2 and TRBJ2-7; 8 bases map to TRBD2. In germline, CDR1 is WSHSY, CDR2 SAAADI. V was clipped by 1 base and J by 3 bases; unmatched bases: 5. This CDR3 region has 15 residues. This CDR3 is CASSEYRREGYEQYF. The DNA for the CDR3 is TGCGCCAGCAGTGAGTATCGCCGGGAGGGCTACGAGCAGTACTTC.

The V and J genes are TRBV7-3 and TRBJ1-6, with D possibly TRBD1 on 5 matching bases. Trimming took 6 bases from V and 7 from J, leaving 13 bases between them. This CDR3 spans 14 amino acids. Germline V lookup: CDR1 SGHTA, CDR2 FQGTGA. The CDR3 DNA follows: TGTGCCAGCAGACCGGGGACTTCGAATTCACCCCTCCACTTT. Its translation: CASRPGTSNSPLHF.

This clonotype was counted once. The chain carries TRBV29-1 and TRBJ1-1; 10 bases match TRBD1. This CDR3 has 13 residues. Germline V gene data show CDR1 as SQVTM and CDR2 as ANQGSEA. After removal of 7 bases from V and 4 bases from J, the junction contained 6 bases not matched to a gene. CDR3 protein: CSAWDRGPTEAFF. CDR3 nucleotides: TGCAGCGCTTGGGACAGGGGTCCCACTGAAGCTTTCTTT. The full variable domain, with the rest looked up from reference TRBV29-1 and TRBJ1-1, is SAVISQKPSRDICQRGTSLTIQCQVDSQVTMMFWYRQQPGQSLTLIATANQGSEATYESGFVIDKFPISRPNLTFSTLTVSNMSPEDSSIYLCSAWDRGPTEAFFGQGTRLTVV.

V and J are TRBV10-3 and TRBJ2-4; TRBD1 agrees at 7 bases. The CDR3 is 14 amino acids. The V gene end was trimmed by 0 bases and the J gene end by 5 bases; junction bases not matched to a gene: 1. Germline V gene lookup returns CDR1 ENHRY and CDR2 SYGVKD. This CDR3 is CAISESGTENIQYF. CDR3 coding DNA: TGTGCCATCAGTGAGTCGGGGACAGAAAACATTCAGTACTTC.

The CDR3 bases are TGCAGTGCTCCTAAAGCGGGAGGGATCACAGATACGCAGTATTTT. It yields the protein CSAPKAGGITDTQYF. The chain couples TRBV20-1 to TRBJ2-3; 10 nucleotides line up with TRBD2. Trimming removed 5 bases from V and 2 bases from J; junction bases left unmatched: 7. The CDR3 loop spans 15 amino acids. CDR1 and CDR2 (germline): DFQATT, SNEGSKA (reference sequence).

The genes are TRBV3-1 and TRBJ2-1; 13 bases map to TRBD2. Trimming at V came to 4 bases and at J to 7 bases, leaving 7 bases not matched to a gene. Germline V gene lookup returns CDR1 LGHDT and CDR2 YNNKEL (reference sequence). The CDR3 extends over 16 amino acids. Here the CDR3 DNA reads TGTGCCAGCAGCCCAATACTAGCGGGAGGGGGGAATGAGCAGTTCTTC. This gives the protein CASSPILAGGGNEQFF.

J is TRBJ1-2 and V is TRBV29-1; 8 bases map to TRBD1. CDR3 length: 11 amino acids. The V gene's germline CDR1 is SQVTM and CDR2 ANQGSEA. V lost 1 base and J lost 8; bases outside the gene matches: 0. CDR3 DNA sequence: TGCAGCGTTGAAGGACAGGGGGGCTACACCTTC. Translated, it gives CSVEGQGGYTF.

V gene TRBV4-2 combines with J gene TRBJ2-1; D may be TRBD2 (5 bases). The CDR3 has 16 residues. With 0 bases removed from V and 1 base from J, the gap between germline ends came to 10 bases. Germline V lookup: CDR1 LGHNA, CDR2 YNFKEQ. The CDR3 region is CASSQEIASSYNEQFF. The DNA of the CDR3 is TGTGCCAGCAGCCAAGAAATAGCGTCGTCCTACAATGAGCAGTTCTTC.

V and J are TRBV3-1 and TRBJ1-2; D gene ambiguous. V dropped 6 bases and J dropped 2 bases, with 13 bases sitting between them. The CDR3 totals 14 residues. Germline V lookup: CDR1 LGHDT, CDR2 YNNKEL (reference sequence). The CDR3 coding sequence is TGTGCCAGCAGACACACTACAGTGAACTATGGCTACACCTTC. It specifies CASRHTTVNYGYTF.

V gene TRBV5-6 combines with J gene TRBJ2-5; D may match TRBD1 or TRBD2 (5 bases each). From germline, CDR1 is SGHDT and CDR2 YYEEEE. The ends were cut back, 4 bases at V and 5 bases at J, with 24 bases in the middle. The CDR3 has 17 residues. The CDR3 bases are TGTGCCAGCAGCCCCTCCCGGAAGGCCGGGACGTTCGAGACCCAGTACTTC. Translated: CASSPSRKAGTFETQYF. Looking up the rest from reference TRBV5-6 and TRBJ2-5 gives the full variable domain: DAGVTQSPTHLIKTRGQQVTLRCSPKSGHDTVSWYQQALGQGPQFIFQYYEEEERQRGNFPDRFSGHQFPNYSSELNVNALLLGDSALYLCASSPSRKAGTFETQYFGPGTRLLVL.

This clonotype was seen a handful of times. As DNA, the CDR3 is TGTGCCAGCAGTTACGCAATTCTCCCTGAGACCCAGTACTTC. Translation: CASSYAILPETQYF. The gene calls are TRBV6-5 and TRBJ2-5; D gene ambiguous. Trimming took off 2 bases at V and 5 bases at J, with 12 bases between the two ends. This CDR3 spans 14 amino acids. CDR1 MNHEY and CDR2 SVGAGI come from the germline V gene.

Concerning this clonotype: Germline is not matched at one junction end, which may reflect a read error. The chain recombines TRBV28 with TRBJ2-4; TRBD1 or TRBD2 may be the D gene (5 bases each). The CDR3 loop spans 15 amino acids. CDR1 and CDR2 (germline): MDHEN, SYDVKM. Here the CDR3 DNA reads TGTGCCGGCAGCCCCCAATTAGGTGGGGGTCCCATTCGGTACTTC. Its protein product is CAGSPQLGGGPIRYF.

The chain links TRBV24-1 to TRBJ2-1; 10 nucleotides match TRBD2. Germline assignment: CDR1 KGHDR and CDR2 SFDVKD. The CDR3 contains 16 residues. V trimming: 7 bases; J trimming: 5 bases; junction bases outside the gene matches: 10. CDR3 loop: CATSSPSGRAHNEQFF. CDR3 bases: TGTGCCACCAGCTCCCCAAGCGGGAGGGCTCACAATGAGCAGTTCTTC.

The table lists this clonotype with a few counts. This chain connects TRBV5-1 to TRBJ2-6; no firm D call. The CDR3 spans 18 residues. Germline CDR1 reads SGHRS; CDR2 reads YFSETQ. Trimming left V 0 bases short and J 0 bases short, with 13 bases between. The CDR3 sequence: CASSLAPRGGSGANVLTF. CDR3 DNA sequence: TGCGCCAGCAGCTTGGCCCCGCGAGGCGGCTCTGGGGCCAACGTCCTGACTTTC.

This clonotype was counted between two and nine times. J is TRBJ2-1 and V is TRBV7-2, with 7 bases identical to TRBD2. The CDR3 covers 15 residues. V lost 5 bases to trimming and J lost 2 bases; unmatched junction nucleotides: 6. CDR1 SGHTA and CDR2 FQGNSA come from the germline V gene. The CDR3 DNA reads TGTGCCAGCAGCCGCCAAACTAGCGCCTACAATGAGCAGTTCTTC. Protein sequence: CASSRQTSAYNEQFF.